The TCR beta chain described here comes from a study of blood T cell repertoires in COVID-19. The germline CDR1 and CDR2 sequences are MNHEY and SVGEGT. This CDR3 has 14 amino acids. With 2 bases removed from V and 2 bases from J, the gap between germline ends came to 6 bases. Only in-frame clones appear in the TCRdb table, and some are missing; sequencing was by immunoSEQ multiplex PCR. The sample yields roughly 150,000 clones, approximately 83% seen once. This clone turned up a few times. The genes are TRBV6-2 or TRBV6-3 and TRBJ2-2; D gene unclear. Sequencing used PBMCs or T cells enriched from blood (not recorded which). The receptor's source is a man aged 65 to 79 who had been exposed to COVID-19. The CDR3 sequence is CASSYRENTGELFF. DNA for the CDR3: TGTGCCAGCAGTTACCGAGAAAACACCGGGGAGCTGTTTTTT.